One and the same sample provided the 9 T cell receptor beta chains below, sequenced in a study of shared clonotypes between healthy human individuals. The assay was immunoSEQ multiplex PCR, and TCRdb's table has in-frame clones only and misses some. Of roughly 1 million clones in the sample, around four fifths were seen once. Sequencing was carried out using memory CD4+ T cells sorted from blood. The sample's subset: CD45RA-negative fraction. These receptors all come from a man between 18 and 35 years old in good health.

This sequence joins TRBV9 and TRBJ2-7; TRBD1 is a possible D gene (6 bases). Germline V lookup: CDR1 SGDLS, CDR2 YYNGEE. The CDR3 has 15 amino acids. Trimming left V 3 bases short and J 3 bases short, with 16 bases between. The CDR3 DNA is TGTGCCAGCAGCGCATCGCACGGGACACTCTACGAGCAGTACTTC. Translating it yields CASSASHGTLYEQYF.

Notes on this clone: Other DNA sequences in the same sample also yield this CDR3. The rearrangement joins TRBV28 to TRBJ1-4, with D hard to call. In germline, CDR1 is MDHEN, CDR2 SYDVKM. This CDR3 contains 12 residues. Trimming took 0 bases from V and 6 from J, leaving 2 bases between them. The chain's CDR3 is CASSLWDEKLFF. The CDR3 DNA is TGTGCCAGCAGTTTATGGGATGAAAAACTGTTTTTT.

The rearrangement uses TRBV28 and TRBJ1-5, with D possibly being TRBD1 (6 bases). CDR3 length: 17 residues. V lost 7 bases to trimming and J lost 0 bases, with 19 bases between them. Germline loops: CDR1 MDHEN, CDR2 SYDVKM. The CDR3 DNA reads TGTGCCAGCATCCGTGCCGGGACACTCTATAGCAATCAGCCCCAGCATTTT. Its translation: CASIRAGTLYSNQPQHF.

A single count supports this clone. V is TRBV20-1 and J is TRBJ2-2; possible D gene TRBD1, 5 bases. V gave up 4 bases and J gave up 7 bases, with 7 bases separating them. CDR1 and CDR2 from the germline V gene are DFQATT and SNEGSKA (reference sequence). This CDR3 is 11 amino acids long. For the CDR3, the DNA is TGCAGTGCTACTAGGGGCGGGGAGCTGTTTTTT. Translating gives CSATRGGELFF.

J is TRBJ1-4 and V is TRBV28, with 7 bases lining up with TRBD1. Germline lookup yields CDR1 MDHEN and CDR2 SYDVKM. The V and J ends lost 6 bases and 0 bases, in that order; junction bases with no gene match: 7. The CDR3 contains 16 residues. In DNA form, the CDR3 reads TGTGCCAGCAGACCAACAGGGGCTCCAACTAATGAAAAACTGTTTTTT. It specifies CASRPTGAPTNEKLFF.

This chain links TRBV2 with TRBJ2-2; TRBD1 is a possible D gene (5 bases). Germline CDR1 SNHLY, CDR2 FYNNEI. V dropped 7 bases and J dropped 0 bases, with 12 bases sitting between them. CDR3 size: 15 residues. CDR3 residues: CASKPVRANTGELFF. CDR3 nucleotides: TGTGCCAGCAAGCCGGTCAGGGCGAACACCGGGGAGCTGTTTTTT.

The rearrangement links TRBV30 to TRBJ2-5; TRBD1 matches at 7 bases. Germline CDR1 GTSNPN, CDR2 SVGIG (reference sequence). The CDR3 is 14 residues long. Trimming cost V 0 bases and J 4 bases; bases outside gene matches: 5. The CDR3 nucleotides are TGTGCCTGGAGTGTACGAGGGGGCGCAGAGACCCAGTACTTC. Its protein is CAWSVRGGAETQYF. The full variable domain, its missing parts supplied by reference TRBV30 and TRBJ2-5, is SQTIHQWPATLVQPVGSPLSLECTVEGTSNPNLYWYRQAAGRGLQLLFYSVGIGQISSEVPQNLSASRPQDRQFILSSKKLLLSDSGFYLCAWSVRGGAETQYFGPGTRLLVL.

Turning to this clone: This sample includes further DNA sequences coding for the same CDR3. DNA of the CDR3: TGTGCCAGTAGTACGACCGGGACGAACACCGGGGAGCTGTTTTTT. This translates into CASSTTGTNTGELFF. The chain recombines TRBV19 with TRBJ2-2; the D gene is possibly TRBD2 (5 bases). CDR3 length: 15 residues. Germline assignment: CDR1 LNHDA and CDR2 SQIVND (reference sequence). V was pared by 4 bases and J by 0 bases, with 9 bases between.

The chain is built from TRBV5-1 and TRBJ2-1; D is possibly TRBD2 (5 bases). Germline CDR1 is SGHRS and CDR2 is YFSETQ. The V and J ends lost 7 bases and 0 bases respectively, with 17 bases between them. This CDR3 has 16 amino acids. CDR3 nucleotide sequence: TGCGCCAGCTTAAATAATCCGGGAAACTCCTACAATGAGCAGTTCTTC. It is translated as CASLNNPGNSYNEQFF.